The 17 T cell receptor beta chains reported below all come from one sample, sequenced in a study of control samples from healthy donors and cancer patients. TCRdb's table, derived via immunoSEQ multiplex PCR, lists solely in-frame clones and lacks some. The table has 100,000 to 150,000 clones, about 92% seen once. The sample was blood. The receptor set was obtained from a woman aged 50 to 60 in good health.

This chain links TRBV16 with TRBJ1-4, with TRBD1 as a possible D gene (5 bases). The CDR3 contains 15 residues. Germline V gene lookup returns CDR1 KGHSY and CDR2 FQNENV. The germline V and J ends were trimmed by 4 bases and 2 bases, with 11 bases remaining between them. The chain's CDR3 is CASSRGRSTNEKLFF. The CDR3 DNA reads TGTGCCAGCAGCCGGGGCCGTTCGACTAATGAAAAACTGTTTTTT.

The J gene is TRBJ2-3, the V gene TRBV24-1; 8 bases map to TRBD2. The CDR3 covers 14 residues. Germline V gives CDR1 KGHDR, CDR2 SFDVKD. V was pared by 9 bases and J by 4 bases, with 8 bases of the junction left unmatched. DNA for the CDR3: TGTGCCACCGGACGCAGCGGGAGAGCAGATACGCAGTATTTT. It yields the protein CATGRSGRADTQYF.

The rearrangement joins TRBV18 to TRBJ1-2; no definite D call. The germline V gene has CDR1 KGHSH and CDR2 LQKENI. The ends were cut back, 5 bases at V and 3 bases at J, with 13 bases in the middle. The CDR3 covers 14 residues. CDR3 region: CASSSGSLHYGYTF. CDR3 nucleotides: TGTGCCAGCTCATCCGGGTCACTGCACTATGGCTACACCTTC.

The chain links TRBV15 to TRBJ2-5, with a possible D match to TRBD1 (6 bases). Trimming took 2 bases from V and 4 from J, leaving 14 bases between them. The germline V gene encodes CDR1 LNHNV and CDR2 YYDKDF (reference sequence). The CDR3 contains 15 residues. The CDR3 region is CATSRPAGDAETQYF. CDR3 in DNA: TGTGCCACCAGCAGACCCGCAGGGGACGCAGAGACCCAGTACTTC.

The chain joins TRBV2 to TRBJ2-3; no clear D gene. The CDR3 is made up of 13 amino acids. The V end lost 7 bases, the J end lost 2 bases, and 10 bases lay between the germline ends. CDR1 and CDR2 from the germline V gene are SNHLY and FYNNEI. In DNA, the CDR3 is TGTGCCAGCATCTCTAAGAACACAGATACGCAGTATTTT. Its translation is CASISKNTDTQYF.

This clone was seen a single time. The V and J genes are TRBV15 and TRBJ1-1; D is perhaps TRBD1 (5 bases). CDR3 size: 15 residues. CDR1 and CDR2 from the germline V gene are LNHNV and YYDKDF (reference sequence). Trimming cost V 0 bases and J 3 bases, with 11 bases left between them. The chain's CDR3 is CATSRDRQGYTEAFF. The CDR3, as DNA: TGTGCCACCAGCAGAGATAGGCAGGGATACACTGAAGCTTTCTTT.

This clone was seen more than once but under ten times. CDR3 DNA: TGTGCCATCTGGCAGGGTCCCAACAATGAGCAGTTCTTC. It encodes CAIWQGPNNEQFF. The chain employs TRBV10-3 and TRBJ2-1; D perhaps matches TRBD1 (5 bases). CDR1 is ENHRY and CDR2 is SYGVKD in the germline V gene. With 8 bases removed from V and 5 bases from J, the gap between germline ends came to 13 bases. This CDR3 spans 13 amino acids.

This chain uses TRBV29-1 with TRBJ1-4; D possibly corresponds to TRBD1 (5 bases). This CDR3 has 16 residues. V was pared by 7 bases and J by 5 bases, with 23 bases between. Germline V gives CDR1 SQVTM, CDR2 ANQGSEA. CDR3 sequence reads: CSAPGGRALKNEKLFF. In DNA, the CDR3 is TGCAGCGCCCCGGGGGGACGGGCCCTGAAGAATGAAAAACTGTTTTTT. The whole variable domain, remainder taken from reference TRBV29-1 and TRBJ1-4, is SAVISQKPSRDICQRGTSLTIQCQVDSQVTMMFWYRQQPGQSLTLIATANQGSEATYESGFVIDKFPISRPNLTFSTLTVSNMSPEDSSIYLCSAPGGRALKNEKLFFGSGTQLSVL.

The chain links TRBV5-1 to TRBJ1-1; D not resolved. The CDR3 consists of 13 residues. In germline, CDR1 is SGHRS, CDR2 YFSETQ. V gave up 1 base and J gave up 0 bases, with 4 bases separating them. The CDR3 loop reads CASSLYLNTEAFF. The DNA for the CDR3 is TGCGCCAGCAGCTTGTACCTGAACACTGAAGCTTTCTTT.

The V and J genes are TRBV19 and TRBJ1-1; TRBD1 aligns across 10 bases. CDR3 length: 13 amino acids. Germline CDR1 and CDR2: LNHDA and SQIVND (reference sequence). V gave up 5 bases and J gave up 7 bases; unmatched junction bases: 4. The DNA of the CDR3 is TGTGCCAGTAGTGACAGGGGGCAAGATGAAGCTTTCTTT. Translating it yields CASSDRGQDEAFF.

This clone occurred once. The V and J genes are TRBV19 and TRBJ1-2; no clear D. The V end was cut by 3 bases, the J end by 8 bases, with 13 bases between. In germline, CDR1 is LNHDA, CDR2 SQIVND (reference sequence). The CDR3 is made up of 13 amino acids. The CDR3 nucleotides are TGTGCCAGTAGTATTTTGCCGGGGATGGGCTACACCTTC. It yields the protein CASSILPGMGYTF.

The V call is TRBV30, the J call TRBJ1-3; unclear D gene. Germline assignment: CDR1 GTSNPN and CDR2 SVGIG (reference sequence). Trimming pared 4 bases from V and 12 bases from J, leaving 31 bases between. There are 17 residues in the CDR3. The CDR3 is CAWNNPPSLFYQFCIYF. The CDR3 coding sequence is TGTGCCTGGAATAACCCCCCTTCCCTGTTCTATCAGTTCTGCATATATTTT.

This chain links TRBV25-1 with TRBJ1-2; TRBD1 might be the D (6 bases). The CDR3 consists of 14 residues. Trimming shortened V by 2 bases and J by 7 bases, and 14 bases separated the two germline ends. CDR1 and CDR2 from the germline V gene are MGHDK and SYGVNS. CDR3 loop: CASSETIGGGGYTF. The CDR3 nucleotides are TGTGCCAGCAGTGAAACCATAGGGGGAGGTGGCTACACCTTC.

The table lists this clone with a count of one. This rearrangement joins TRBV9 to TRBJ2-3; no clear D gene. This CDR3 spans 15 amino acids. The V end was cut by 2 bases, the J end by 6 bases, with 16 bases between. Per the germline V gene, CDR1 is SGDLS and CDR2 is YYNGEE. The DNA for the CDR3 is TGTGCCAGCAGCGTTCGACCAGGCGCGAGGGATACGCAGTATTTT. This encodes CASSVRPGARDTQYF. The full variable domain, in which reference TRBV9 and TRBJ2-3 provide the parts outside the CDR3, is DSGVTQTPKHLITATGQRVTLRCSPRSGDLSVYWYQQSLDQGLQFLIQYYNGEERAKGNILERFSAQQFPDLHSELNLSSLELGDSALYFCASSVRPGARDTQYFGPGTRLTVL.

A few counts support this clone. The chain couples TRBV7-9 to TRBJ2-7, with TRBD1 identical over 7 bases. The CDR3 length is 15 residues. Per the germline V gene, CDR1 is SEHNR and CDR2 is FQNEAQ (reference sequence). The V gene end was trimmed by 5 bases and the J gene end by 2 bases; junction bases not matched to a gene: 9. CDR3 sequence: CASSPLRGPTYEQYF. The CDR3 DNA reads as TGTGCCAGCAGCCCTCTGAGGGGGCCTACCTACGAGCAGTACTTC. The whole variable domain, filled in from reference TRBV7-9 and TRBJ2-7, reads DTGVSQNPRHKITKRGQNVTFRCDPISEHNRLYWYRQTLGQGPEFLTYFQNEAQLEKSRLLSDRFSAERPKGSFSTLEIQRTEQGDSAMYLCASSPLRGPTYEQYFGPGTRLTVT.

The chain joins TRBV7-2 to TRBJ1-2; 9 bases are a match to TRBD1. The CDR3 sequence is 17 residues long. V lost 2 bases, J lost 2 bases, and 9 bases stayed unmatched. CDR1 and CDR2 (germline): SGHTA, FQGNSA. For the CDR3, the DNA is TGTGCCAGCAGCTTATTAGGGGGACAGGGCCCGAACTATGGCTACACCTTC. It codes for CASSLLGGQGPNYGYTF.

This clone was seen only once. The chain carries TRBV10-3 and TRBJ1-1; 8 nucleotides line up with TRBD1. Per germline, CDR1 ENHRY and CDR2 SYGVKD. V lost 2 bases, J lost 5 bases, and 10 bases stayed unmatched. There are 16 residues in the CDR3. The CDR3 DNA sequence: TGTGCCATCAGTGAGCCCTTAGGACAGGGAGGAACTGAAGCTTTCTTT. It specifies CAISEPLGQGGTEAFF.